A single sample is the source of the 27 T cell receptor beta chains below, sequenced in a study of T cell responses to AZD1222 COVID-19 vaccine. TCRdb's table, derived via immunoSEQ multiplex PCR, lists solely in-frame clones and lacks some. The data contain about 160,000 clones, around 90% of them seen just once; the ten biggest clones take up 3.8%. The sample was peripheral blood, taken 28 days after the second AZD1222 dose. The receptors derive from an adult who received the AZD1222 COVID-19 vaccine.

The chain is built from TRBV20-1 and TRBJ1-1; D unresolved. This CDR3 region has 11 residues. Trimming removed 4 bases from V and 6 bases from J, with 9 bases in between. Germline V CDR1 and CDR2: DFQATT, SNEGSKA (reference sequence). The CDR3 sequence: CSAKGNAEAFF. CDR3 nucleotide sequence: TGCAGTGCTAAAGGCAACGCTGAAGCTTTCTTT.

The chain joins TRBV5-1 to TRBJ1-6, with D perhaps matching TRBD1 (6 bases). Between the trimmed V and J ends, which lost 4 bases and 6 bases, there was a span of 14 bases. The CDR3 runs to 15 residues. Germline CDR1 is SGHRS and CDR2 is YFSETQ. In nucleotides, the CDR3 is TGCGCCAGCAGCCCGCCGGCAGGGGTTAATTCACCCCTCCACTTT. Protein product: CASSPPAGVNSPLHF.

The chain links TRBV7-9 to TRBJ1-2; tentatively, D is TRBD1 (5 bases). The germline V gene has CDR1 SEHNR and CDR2 FQNEAQ (reference sequence). Deletions cut 1 base from V and 8 bases from J, with 17 bases between. The CDR3 length is 15 residues. CDR3 loop: CASSLGAGGGSGYTF. The CDR3 DNA sequence: TGTGCCAGCAGCTTAGGGGCCGGGGGTGGCTCGGGCTACACCTTC.

The chain has TRBV7-8 and TRBJ2-1; D is possibly TRBD2 (5 bases). The CDR3 covers 13 residues. CDR1 is SGHVS and CDR2 is FQNEAQ in the germline V gene. With 5 bases removed from V and 7 bases from J, the gap between germline ends came to 12 bases. The CDR3: CASSRDPKNEQFF. The CDR3 DNA sequence: TGTGCCAGCAGCCGGGATCCGAAGAATGAGCAGTTCTTC.

The rearrangement uses TRBV19 and TRBJ1-4; D may be TRBD1 (5 bases). V lost 6 bases and J lost 8, with 13 bases in between. CDR1 and CDR2 from the germline V gene are LNHDA and SQIVND (reference sequence). The CDR3 has 13 residues. Written as DNA, the CDR3 is TGTGCCAGTAGATCCAGGGTGGGCGAAAAACTGTTTTTT. Protein: CASRSRVGEKLFF.

This clone was picked up one time. This chain joins TRBV4-1 and TRBJ2-3; no reliable D call. V was shortened by 1 base and J by 2 bases, with 7 bases between the two germline ends. CDR3 size: 14 residues. Germline loops: CDR1 MGHRA, CDR2 YSYEKL. The CDR3 reads CASSQGPHTDTQYF. The CDR3 region has the DNA TGCGCCAGCAGCCAAGGGCCCCACACAGATACGCAGTATTTT.

V gene TRBV6-5 combines with J gene TRBJ2-7; D may be TRBD1 (6 bases). Germline V gives CDR1 MNHEY, CDR2 SVGAGI. The CDR3 spans 14 residues. Trimming cost V 5 bases and J 2 bases, with 13 bases left between them. The CDR3 reads CASSPAAGAYEQYF. The CDR3, as DNA: TGTGCCAGCAGTCCAGCGGCAGGGGCCTACGAGCAGTACTTC.

CDR3: CASSQAGTGGANVLTF. CDR3 nucleotide sequence: TGCGCCAGCAGCCAGGCCGGGACAGGTGGGGCCAACGTCCTGACTTTC. The chain couples TRBV4-3 to TRBJ2-6; 8 bases are shared with TRBD1. This CDR3 has 16 residues. The ends lost 3 bases at V and 3 bases at J; junction bases unmatched: 4. Germline V CDR1 and CDR2: LGHNA, YSLEER.

This clone was observed a few times. The chain carries TRBV19 and TRBJ2-1; D unclear. In germline, CDR1 is LNHDA, CDR2 SQIVND (reference sequence). V was clipped by 3 bases and J by 10 bases, with 16 bases between them. The CDR3 runs to 14 residues. CDR3 nucleotide sequence: TGTGCCAGTAGTATCACCCCTTCAAGCCACGAGCAGTTCTTC. Its protein is CASSITPSSHEQFF.

The rearrangement uses TRBV9 and TRBJ2-5; the D gene is possibly TRBD2 (5 bases). Trimming pared 4 bases from V and 1 base from J, leaving 8 bases between. The CDR3 loop spans 13 amino acids. Germline V CDR1 and CDR2: SGDLS, YYNGEE. In nucleotides, the CDR3 is TGTGCCAGCAGCTGGAGCGGCCAAGAGACCCAGTACTTC. Translated: CASSWSGQETQYF. The full variable domain, in which reference TRBV9 and TRBJ2-5 provide the parts outside the CDR3, is DSGVTQTPKHLITATGQRVTLRCSPRSGDLSVYWYQQSLDQGLQFLIQYYNGEERAKGNILERFSAQQFPDLHSELNLSSLELGDSALYFCASSWSGQETQYFGPGTRLLVL.

V gene TRBV19 combines with J gene TRBJ1-1, with a tentative D call TRBD1 (6 bases). The germline V gene encodes CDR1 LNHDA and CDR2 SQIVND (reference sequence). V was pared by 10 bases and J by 1 base, with 13 bases between. The CDR3 is made up of 13 amino acids. CDR3 residues: CATTPGQNTEAFF. For the CDR3, the DNA is TGTGCCACTACGCCGGGACAGAACACTGAAGCTTTCTTT.

The genes are TRBV6-5 and TRBJ2-7; a weak D match, TRBD2 (6 bases). Germline CDR1 reads MNHEY; CDR2 reads SVGAGI. V was clipped by 6 bases and J by 2 bases, with 17 bases between them. The CDR3 has 15 residues. CDR3 sequence (DNA): TGTGCCAGCAGCCTCGAGGAGGGAAAAACCTACGAGCAGTACTTC. This translates into CASSLEEGKTYEQYF.

This chain links TRBV4-1 with TRBJ2-5; D unclear. V was shortened by 1 base and J by 5 bases, with 8 bases between the two germline ends. CDR1 and CDR2 (germline): MGHRA, YSYEKL. The CDR3 runs 13 residues. CDR3 sequence: CASSQALRETQYF. In DNA, the CDR3 is TGCGCCAGCAGCCAAGCCCTGCGGGAGACCCAGTACTTC.

The CDR3 nucleotides are TGTGCCAGCAGTCTGACGACTAGCTATAGCACAGATACGCAGTATTTT. Translation gives CASSLTTSYSTDTQYF. The chain links TRBV27 to TRBJ2-3, with 7 bases aligning to TRBD2. The CDR3 is 16 amino acids. V trimming: 5 bases; J trimming: 0 bases; junction bases outside the gene matches: 8. Germline V gene lookup returns CDR1 MNHEY and CDR2 SMNVEV (reference sequence).

This rearrangement joins TRBV28 to TRBJ2-7, with 8 bases that match TRBD2. Germline V lookup: CDR1 MDHEN, CDR2 SYDVKM. V was clipped by 1 base and J by 12 bases; unmatched bases: 11. The CDR3 has 14 residues. The CDR3 coding sequence is TGTGCCAGCAGTTTATCAACTAGCGGTGACCTTCCGTACTTC. Its protein product is CASSLSTSGDLPYF.

J is TRBJ1-1 and V is TRBV7-2; a possible D gene is TRBD1 (5 bases). Deletions cut 5 bases from V and 0 bases from J, with 7 bases between. CDR3 length: 13 residues. The germline gives CDR1 SGHTA, CDR2 FQGNSA. This chain's CDR3 is CASSPRVNTEAFF. The CDR3, as DNA: TGTGCCAGCAGCCCCAGGGTGAACACTGAAGCTTTCTTT.

The chain employs TRBV29-1 and TRBJ1-2, with D possibly being TRBD1 (5 bases). The CDR3 consists of 15 residues. Germline loops: CDR1 SQVTM, CDR2 ANQGSEA. With 7 bases removed from V and 6 bases from J, the gap between germline ends came to 24 bases. The CDR3 nucleotides are TGCAGCGCCGATTCGGGTCGTTCCTGGGGGGATGGCTACACCTTC. Encoded protein: CSADSGRSWGDGYTF.

Of note for this clone: The germline gene is not matched at one end of the junction; a read error may be the cause. This chain links TRBV2 with TRBJ1-5, with 7 bases that match TRBD1. The length of the CDR3 is 14 residues. Germline V gene sequence: CDR1 SNHLY, CDR2 FYNNEI. CDR3 DNA sequence: TGTGCCAGCAGAGAAGGCAGGGGGAATCAGCCCCAGCATTTT. Its protein product is CASREGRGNQPQHF.

J is TRBJ1-5 and V is TRBV19; no definite D call. Trimming removed 1 base at V and 0 bases at J, with 13 bases between. The CDR3 is 17 residues long. Germline V gene lookup returns CDR1 LNHDA and CDR2 SQIVND (reference sequence). In nucleotides, the CDR3 is TGTGCCAGTAGTATAGGGTTGTGGGGAGATAGCAATCAGCCCCAGCATTTT. As protein: CASSIGLWGDSNQPQHF.

The chain recombines TRBV5-1 with TRBJ2-1, with 9 bases matching TRBD1. V gave up 4 bases and J gave up 9 bases; unmatched junction bases: 5. This CDR3 comprises 13 residues. CDR1 and CDR2 (germline): SGHRS, YFSETQ. The CDR3 is CASSPQTGGEQFF. For the CDR3, the DNA is TGCGCCAGCAGCCCCCAGACAGGGGGTGAGCAGTTCTTC.

This clone appeared a few times. The chain joins TRBV7-8 to TRBJ2-3; TRBD2 matches 12 bases. Germline assignment: CDR1 SGHVS and CDR2 FQNEAQ. Trimming took 3 bases from V and 4 from J; bases not matched to a gene: 5. The CDR3 totals 16 residues. The DNA for the CDR3 is TGTGCCAGCAGCTTGCTAGCGGGAGGGCCGGCAGATACGCAGTATTTT. Its translation: CASSLLAGGPADTQYF.

The chain is built from TRBV5-6 and TRBJ2-1; D is uncertain. Germline lookup yields CDR1 SGHDT and CDR2 YYEEEE. This CDR3 is built from 16 residues. V lost 2 bases and J 0 bases, leaving 12 bases between the germline ends. CDR3 nucleotide sequence: TGTGCCAGCAGCTTTGGCGGTGCCCGCTCCTACAATGAGCAGTTCTTC. Translated: CASSFGGARSYNEQFF. Complete variable domain (other parts from reference TRBV5-6 and TRBJ2-1): DAGVTQSPTHLIKTRGQQVTLRCSPKSGHDTVSWYQQALGQGPQFIFQYYEEEERQRGNFPDRFSGHQFPNYSSELNVNALLLGDSALYLCASSFGGARSYNEQFFGPGTRLTVL.

This chain connects TRBV30 to TRBJ2-1, with D unresolved. Germline CDR1 is GTSNPN and CDR2 is SVGIG (reference sequence). This CDR3 has 11 amino acids. V lost 4 bases to trimming and J lost 10 bases, with 11 bases between them. The chain's CDR3 is CAWKSVREQFF. For the CDR3, the DNA is TGTGCCTGGAAGTCGGTTCGCGAGCAGTTCTTC.

J is TRBJ1-1 and V is TRBV19, with D perhaps matching TRBD1 (6 bases). Germline assignment: CDR1 LNHDA and CDR2 SQIVND (reference sequence). CDR3 length equals 13 residues. V dropped 8 bases and J dropped 7 bases, with 17 bases sitting between them. The CDR3 is CASRSTGLFEAFF. The DNA of the CDR3 is TGTGCCAGTCGATCGACAGGTTTGTTTGAAGCTTTCTTT.

V gene TRBV29-1 combines with J gene TRBJ1-1, with 7 bases identical to TRBD1. Germline V CDR1 and CDR2: SQVTM, ANQGSEA. The CDR3 is 12 amino acids. Unmatched junction bases numbered 6, after V lost 7 bases and J lost 4 bases. Here the CDR3 reads CSGAGGSTEAFF. DNA of the CDR3: TGCAGCGGGGCAGGGGGGAGCACTGAAGCTTTCTTT.

This rearrangement joins TRBV7-2 to TRBJ1-1; D unclear. Trimming cost V 1 base and J 0 bases, with 9 bases left between them. The CDR3 contains 15 residues. The germline V gene encodes CDR1 SGHTA and CDR2 FQGNSA. The DNA for the CDR3 is TGTGCCAGCAGCTTAGGGGAGGACTTGAACACTGAAGCTTTCTTT. Translating gives CASSLGEDLNTEAFF.

The chain combines TRBV30 with TRBJ1-2, with TRBD1 identical over 7 bases. CDR3 length: 24 residues. From germline, CDR1 is GTSNPN and CDR2 SVGIG (reference sequence). V trimming: 0 bases; J trimming: 6 bases; junction bases outside the gene matches: 37. CDR3 loop: CAWSVTRLRDLVRPDRRGEDGYTF. CDR3 bases: TGTGCCTGGAGTGTTACTAGACTCCGGGACCTAGTTCGCCCGGACAGGAGGGGGGAGGATGGCTACACCTTC.